This T cell receptor beta chain stems from a study of PD-L1 blockade in urothelial cancer. About the research overall: Patients started atezolizumab in the mid-2010s, 1,200 mg intravenously every 3 weeks.

CDR1 MNHEY and CDR2 SMNVEV come from the germline V gene (reference sequence). V was clipped by 6 bases and J by 5 bases; unmatched bases: 9. This CDR3 is 14 amino acids long. Time point indicated: peripheral blood 6 weeks after treatment start. Urothelial carcinoma affected the patients, and it was locally advanced or metastatic. Turning to this clone: Its antigen is currently unknown.

General study findings and limits: Pretreatment peripheral blood TCR clonality that fell below the median predicted better survival among the patients studied.

Spiking each PCR with synthetic TCR analog templates was performed. Libraries were prepared by immunoSEQ multiplex PCR; TCRdb keeps only in-frame clonotypes and omits some of them. The sample includes approximately 93,000 clones, roughly 80% of them seen just once. The chain joins TRBV27 to TRBJ2-5; 7 bases are a match to TRBD1. The clonotype was recovered from a man in his 70s with urothelial cancer. Sequenced material: PBMCs, taken around atezolizumab (anti-PD-L1) treatment. The CDR3 region has the DNA TGTGCCAGCAGCCCACAGGGGCGCGGGGAGACCCAGTACTTC. Amino acid sequence: CASSPQGRGETQYF.